Described below is a single T cell receptor (beta chain) sequence and its context. The target of this receptor is not known. This sample was included in a study of cytomegalovirus exposure and HLA in healthy donors (TCRdb year 2017). For the wider study: An earlier analysis of 550 to 700 of the donors reported roughly 300 Gb of sequence data and approximately 110 million unique TCR beta sequences from some 180 million T cells. An early release covering 550 to 650 HLA-typed donors comprised about 320 gigabases of sequencing data and around 80 million unique TCR sequences. Of the roughly 400 genotyped donors, roughly 76% were placed in the genetic ancestry cluster associated with self-reported Caucasian donors. The study aimed to test whether signatures of past pathogen exposure could be identified by cataloging public T cell receptors. Using immunosequencing, the study profiled T cell repertoires from 666 subjects and related those repertoires to cytomegalovirus serostatus. In addition to the first cohort of roughly 700 subjects, a separate validation cohort of 120 different subjects was used. To predict cytomegalovirus infection status, the study brought together high-throughput TCR immunosequencing, statistical association of individual TCRs with disease status, and machine learning. A later analysis re-examined previously published TCR beta repertoires from several hundred donors and added high-resolution HLA genotyping to investigate patterns of TCR occurrence. In the later analysis, no new phenotypic data were used to find candidate immune exposures; instead, reliance was placed on TCR beta sequences and their occurrence across donors. An earlier analysis of about 620 of the donors applied high-throughput TCR beta sequencing to assess whether each TCR beta V gene segment acted as functional or pseudogenic. Alongside the repertoire data, information on donor age, sex, ethnicity and CMV serostatus was compiled. A later genetic analysis used genome-wide SNP genotypes for about 60% of the roughly 700 donors, treating that subset as a discovery cohort. All discovery cohort repertoires had been generated on a single sequencing platform. Both class I and class II loci were covered by HLA typing, at four-digit resolution. Typing coverage differed by locus: A, B, C, DRB1 and DQB1 were typed in roughly 620-630 donors, DQA1 in roughly 510, DPA1 in 606, and DPB1 in 472. Four or five DR-DQ haplotypes were handled as single units for association and clustering, since linkage in the cohort was strong. On average, 235,054 unique TCR beta nucleotide sequences were sequenced per donor among about 400 genotyped donors of the cohort, with roughly 20% of those sequences being non-productive. Paper-wide results and their limitations: A group of highly shared sequence variants was considered likely to be a technical artifact of the sequencing pipeline. CMV serostatus was the only immune exposure information available for the cohort. Some 16 rarely observed V segments, including chromosome 9 orphons, were excluded from the earlier analysis of some 590 of the donors because counts were too low. Because HLA typing was unavailable for some donors at each locus, only the typed subset was used in association tests. A few of the identified cytomegalovirus-associated TCR beta chains were confirmed in vitro to be specific for cytomegalovirus antigens. A later analysis found that HLA-associated TCR beta chains were more clonally expanded and had lower generation probabilities than equally common non-associated chains. The 87-base-pair reads could not distinguish some IMGT-functional V segments, including TRBV6-2 and TRBV6-3, so those segments were excluded. In both the original and validation cohorts, the classifier was reported to diagnose cytomegalovirus status with high specificity and sensitivity. Specific HLA alleles were associated with roughly 16,000 TCR beta sequences at a false discovery rate of 0.05 in a later analysis. According to a later analysis, TCR association rates differed among HLA loci, with DRB1 alleles showing the most associated TCRs and HLA-C alleles showing the fewest. A later genetic analysis associated a missense DCLRE1C variant with V-gene and J-gene trimming of TCR beta chains, and an independent cohort replicated the association. Correlated functional status among segregating V segments might be attributable to linkage disequilibrium, but an unknown experimental factor could not be ruled out. While some public TCRs were present in many individuals, most TCR sequences turned up only very rarely across donors. A later genetic analysis reported fewer N-insertions in productive TCRs among donors in an Asian-associated ancestry cluster than the roughly 620-donor mean. The study listed around 160 TCR beta chains as associated with cytomegalovirus. A later analysis found that most CMV-associated TCR beta chains appeared HLA-restricted, with HLA associations seemingly driven largely by CMV exposure. The authors suggested that the approach could potentially be extended to other disease states and immunological phenotypes. Several of the top co-occurrence clusters appeared to be linked to parvovirus B19, influenza, CMV and Epstein-Barr virus, according to a later analysis. A further reported finding was that TCR beta sequences accurately predicted the HLA-A and HLA-B alleles for most subjects in the first cohort. The cohort was sequenced for TCR beta chains only, and without alpha or paired-chain data the features that could be detected were limited. An earlier analysis of some 590 of the donors showed that most TCR beta V segments appeared in productive rearrangements either about 87% or about 30% of the time, which broadly matched IMGT annotations. When HLA alleles, especially DR and DQ, strongly co-occurred, TCR associations were difficult to assign to individual alleles. The presence/absence analyses assumed that sequencing depth was roughly uniform across donors, and that assumption may not be true.

The cohort was made up of about 670 healthy bone marrow donors. At the time of sampling, all cohort members were nominally healthy, though unrecorded immune exposures were likely present. The donor tested CMV seronegative and was one of the 352 seronegative cohort members. Every donor gave a peripheral blood sample, and the peripheral blood mononuclear cells from that sample were used for TCR beta sequencing. Genomic DNA extraction from the blood cell samples was performed with the Qiagen DNeasy Blood Extraction Kit. Here V drops 6 bases and J drops 7 bases, and the junction holds 6 bases not matched to any gene. Including cysteine and phenylalanine, the CDR3 has 12 amino acids. Only the CDR3 portion is preserved as DNA: 36 bases, with reading frame beginning at the first base. In the germline V gene, CDR1 corresponds to ENHRY and CDR2 to SYGVKD. The method behind the library was the immunoSEQ multiplex PCR assay. The multiplex PCR relied on a mix of 60 forward primers for TCR Vbeta segments and 13 reverse primers for TCR Jbeta segments. The CDR3 region of rearranged TCR beta genes was amplified from genomic DNA by a multiplex PCR assay. The Illumina HiSeq System was used to sequence the amplified TCR beta libraries as 87-base-pair reads. Per the original workflow: In a later analysis, tens of millions of unique TCR beta chains were counted across the 650 to 700 repertoires, and roughly 10 million of these chains were shared by at least two donors. A nearest-neighbor algorithm error-corrected the raw reads and collapsed the reads into unique sequences, merging closely related sequences to remove PCR and sequencing errors. Alignment of CDR3 sequences to IMGT reference sequences was used to assign V, D and J gene segments. For a sequence to be retained, at least a six-nucleotide match to both a V gene segment and a J gene segment was required. A rearrangement was called productive if the CDR3 had no stop codons and remained in frame with V and J, and every other rearrangement was called non-productive. CDR3 was defined according to IMGT convention as the region running from the second conserved V-encoded cysteine to the conserved J-encoded phenylalanine. The earlier analysis of about 620 of the donors excluded sequences that lacked an unambiguous match to a single V gene segment. An earlier analysis of 450 to 650 of the donors called V segments functional above 56.7% productive rearrangements and segregating when the between-donor standard deviation exceeded 5%. To diagnose cytomegalovirus status from the catalog of TCR beta chain sequences, a statistical classification framework was built. In a later analysis, V and J genes were assigned by comparing TCR nucleotide sequences against IMGT/GENE-DB human TR gene sequences. The TCRdist pipeline was used in a later analysis to assign CDR3 sequences and most-parsimonious VDJ recombination scenarios. In a later analysis, each TCR beta chain was defined by its CDR3 amino acid sequence together with its V-gene family, and reads lacking a unique V-gene family were excluded. In a later analysis, 550 to 650 highly shared, low-generation-probability nucleotide sequences were removed to address suspected cross-contamination and a sequencing artifact. In a later analysis, a clonal expansion index for each public chain was calculated from normalized within-repertoire ranks of inferred template counts. A later analysis computed generation probabilities with a VDJ recombination model fitted to out-of-frame rearrangements, and checked the results against IGoR. In a later analysis, hypergeometric tests were used to score TCR-TCR, TCR-HLA and TCR-CMV co-occurrence, with a repertoire-size bias correction applied to TCR pairs. A later analysis estimated false discovery rates by permuting HLA or CMV assignments 20 times. In a later analysis, co-occurring TCRs were grouped using DBSCAN, with TCRdist sequence similarity added in when clustering inside HLA-allele-positive subsets. For co-occurrence clustering, repertoires with fewer than 30,000 or more than 120,000 public chains were excluded, along with four or five repertoires with anomalous nucleotide sharing. TCRdb stores this immuneACCESS table with in-frame sequences only. Part of the clones is absent; in the studies checked, under half of the shortfall reflects unresolved V genes, and no reason is known for the rest. The DNA gave D and trimming, while V, J and clone size come from that table. This sample's table lists about 140,000 clones. Of the sample, 2.2% is held by the ten largest clones.

The source material was PBMCs. This sequence uses TRBV10-3 and TRBJ2-7, and 7 bases in between align with TRBD1. The clonotype originates from a woman aged 18-35 years in good health and CMV-seronegative. The sequenced DNA is TGTGCCATCAGGTCACCGACAGGGGAGCAGTACTTC. This codes for CAIRSPTGEQYF.